One and the same sample provided the 30 T cell receptor beta chains below, sequenced in a study of T-cell memory formation after mild COVID-19. TCRdb re-called the 5' RACE reads through MiXCR, storing one row per CDR3 protein. The sample consists of over 150,000 distinct CDR3 sequences, 10% to 15% of them appearing once. The source material was PBMCs or a T cell subset sorted from them (not recorded which). Receptor source: a man between 18 and 35 years old who had mild COVID-19 (a few samples of this study predate the infection). Cell type and time point are not known.

This clonotype was counted many times. The chain joins TRBV5-1 to TRBJ2-2; possibly TRBD2 for D (6 bases). V was cut by 2 bases and J by 6 bases, with 14 bases left in between. Germline CDR1 reads SGHRS; CDR2 reads YFSETQ. This CDR3 contains 15 residues. The CDR3 sequence is CASSLAGPEAGELFF. CDR3 nucleotides: TGCGCCAGCAGCTTAGCGGGCCCCGAGGCCGGGGAGCTGTTTTTT.

The chain is built from TRBV23-1 and TRBJ2-3; 8 bases fit TRBD2. TRBV23-1 is placed among ORFs of uncertain function. V lost 2 bases and J lost 3; bases outside the gene matches: 10. The CDR3 loop spans 17 amino acids. CDR3: CASSQPPRTSTTDTQYF. In DNA, the CDR3 is TGCGCCAGCAGTCAACCCCCCCGGACTAGCACAACAGATACGCAGTATTTT.

Ten or more counts support this clonotype. For the CDR3, the DNA is TGCGCCAGCAGCTTCGGGACCAAGAACACCGGGGAGCTGTTTTTT. Encoded protein: CASSFGTKNTGELFF. This rearrangement joins TRBV5-1 to TRBJ2-2; D may be TRBD1 or TRBD2 (5 bases each). This CDR3 is 15 amino acids long. Germline V gene lookup returns CDR1 SGHRS and CDR2 YFSETQ. The V and J ends lost 2 bases and 1 base respectively, with 9 bases between them.

The chain links TRBV12-3 or TRBV12-4 to TRBJ2-7; no firm D call. The CDR3 is 14 residues long. V gave up 3 bases and J gave up 2 bases, with 11 bases separating them. In nucleotides, the CDR3 is TGTGCCAGCAGTTTCCCTCGGACCCCCTACGAGCAGTACGTC. This gives the protein CASSFPRTPYEQYV.

The chain links TRBV25-1 to TRBJ1-2; D is unclear. Germline CDR1 reads MGHDK; CDR2 reads SYGVNS. Trimming cost V 0 bases and J 4 bases, with 3 bases left between them. The CDR3 consists of 12 residues. CDR3 sequence reads: CASSEYTYGYTF. CDR3 DNA sequence: TGTGCCAGCAGTGAATATACCTATGGCTACACCTTC.

V is TRBV11-2 and J is TRBJ2-1; the D is unclear. V was cut by 2 bases and J by 1 base, with 3 bases left in between. CDR1 is SGHAT and CDR2 is FQNNGV in the germline V gene. The CDR3 spans 13 residues. CDR3 in DNA: TGTGCCAGCAGCTTACGGTCCTACAATGAGCAGTTCTTC. Protein: CASSLRSYNEQFF.

There are many counts of this clonotype. The CDR3 here is CASSLGVSNTEAFF. The CDR3 DNA reads TGTGCCAGCAGCTTGGGGGTATCCAACACTGAAGCTTTCTTT. The genes are TRBV7-3 and TRBJ1-1, with a possible D match to TRBD1 (5 bases). There are 14 residues in the CDR3. Germline V gene data show CDR1 as SGHTA and CDR2 as FQGTGA. The V end was cut by 3 bases, the J end by 2 bases, with 10 bases between.

This clonotype was detected a few times. The V gene is TRBV20-1, the J gene TRBJ2-7; 7 bases are shared with TRBD2. CDR1 and CDR2 from the germline V gene are DFQATT and SNEGSKA (reference sequence). The CDR3 has 12 residues. Losses at the gene ends were 2 bases for V and 2 bases for J; bases not matched to a gene: 0. The CDR3 DNA reads TGCAGTGCTAGACGGGGGGCCTACGAGCAGTACTTC. It specifies CSARRGAYEQYF.

The table lists this clonotype with many counts. V and J are TRBV3-1 and TRBJ1-2; 7 bases line up with TRBD1. CDR1 and CDR2 from the germline V gene are LGHDT and YNNKEL (reference sequence). The CDR3 sequence is 14 residues long. V shed 3 bases and J 8 bases; nucleotides not matched to a gene: 9. The CDR3 sequence: CASSHGTARTGYTF. CDR3 sequence (DNA): TGTGCCAGCAGCCATGGGACAGCGCGTACGGGCTACACCTTC.

This clonotype occurred a few times. The V gene is TRBV12-3 or TRBV12-4, the J gene TRBJ2-5, with 10 positions matching TRBD2. The J segment lost 1 base and the V segment lost 1 base, leaving 6 bases of the junction unmatched. The CDR3 runs to 17 residues. CDR3: CASSLGNSGGLQETQYF. DNA for the CDR3: TGTGCCAGCAGTTTAGGGAATAGCGGGGGGCTCCAAGAGACCCAGTACTTC.

This clonotype was observed a few times. V is TRBV7-9 and J is TRBJ1-3; D remains unclear. The CDR3 runs 16 residues. The germline CDR1 and CDR2 sequences are SEHNR and FQNEAQ (reference sequence). With 2 bases removed from V and 4 bases from J, the gap between germline ends came to 15 bases. The CDR3 nucleotides are TGTGCCAGCAGCTTAACCAGGCCCGCGCTCGGAAACACCATATATTTT. It yields the protein CASSLTRPALGNTIYF.

The chain uses TRBV28 and TRBJ2-2; D gene ambiguous. Germline V CDR1 and CDR2: MDHEN, SYDVKM. V lost 7 bases and J lost 2, with 8 bases in between. This CDR3 contains 13 residues. In nucleotides, the CDR3 is TGTGCCAGCAAACAGACAAACACCGGGGAGCTGTTTTTT. This translates into CASKQTNTGELFF. Filled out from reference TRBV28 and TRBJ2-2, the complete variable domain reads DVKVTQSSRYLVKRTGEKVFLECVQDMDHENMFWYRQDPGLGLRLIYFSYDVKMKEKGDIPEGYSVSREKKERFSLILESASTNQTSMYLCASKQTNTGELFFGEGSRLTVL.

This rearrangement joins TRBV27 to TRBJ1-2; D gene unclear. Germline V lookup: CDR1 MNHEY, CDR2 SMNVEV (reference sequence). The V gene lost 7 bases and the J gene lost 0 bases, with 12 bases spanning the gap. The CDR3 length is 14 residues. CDR3 sequence reads: CASTIGWPNYGYTF. CDR3 in DNA: TGTGCCAGCACCATTGGGTGGCCTAACTATGGCTACACCTTC.

The table lists this clonotype with a few counts. The gene calls are TRBV9 and TRBJ1-1; 10 nucleotides line up with TRBD1. Trimming at V came to 3 bases and at J to 5 bases, leaving 4 bases not matched to a gene. There are 14 residues in the CDR3. Germline values: CDR1 SGDLS, CDR2 YYNGEE. CDR3 nucleotides: TGTGCCAGCAGCGATCCGGACAGGGGGACTGAAGCTTTCTTT. It is translated as CASSDPDRGTEAFF.

The chain joins TRBV20-1 to TRBJ1-2, with D maybe TRBD1 (6 bases). The germline V gene has CDR1 DFQATT and CDR2 SNEGSKA (reference sequence). CDR3 length: 15 residues. V lost 7 bases and J lost 4, with 22 bases in between. The CDR3 is CSDDTGTAGGYGYTF. The CDR3 DNA sequence: TGCAGTGACGACACAGGGACGGCCGGGGGCTATGGCTACACCTTC.

The chain employs TRBV4-3 and TRBJ1-1; no clear D gene. The germline V gene has CDR1 LGHNA and CDR2 YSLEER. V was shortened by 1 base and J by 0 bases, with 9 bases between the two germline ends. The CDR3 length is 15 residues. CDR3 DNA: TGCGCCAGCAGCCAAGGGATGTACATGAACACTGAAGCTTTCTTT. Amino acid sequence: CASSQGMYMNTEAFF.

The chain links TRBV5-1 to TRBJ1-2, with a tentative D call TRBD1 (6 bases). Trimming stripped 0 bases from V and 2 bases from J, with 11 bases between. The germline V gene has CDR1 SGHRS and CDR2 YFSETQ. This CDR3 is 15 amino acids long. The CDR3 nucleotides read TGCGCCAGCAGCTTGGACCCAGGGACAAACTATGGCTACACCTTC. As protein: CASSLDPGTNYGYTF.

This clonotype has only a few counts. The chain joins TRBV5-1 to TRBJ2-2; TRBD2 is a possible D gene (5 bases). The CDR3 runs to 15 residues. Germline values: CDR1 SGHRS, CDR2 YFSETQ. Between the trimmed V and J ends, which lost 1 base and 3 bases, there was a span of 10 bases. The CDR3 coding sequence is TGCGCCAGCAGCTTGCTGCGGGCGGACACCGGGGAGCTGTTTTTT. Translating gives CASSLLRADTGELFF.

The chain couples TRBV7-3 to TRBJ2-1; D uncertain. V was shortened by 4 bases and J by 15 bases, with 16 bases between the two germline ends. In germline, CDR1 is SGHTA, CDR2 FQGTGA. The CDR3 is made up of 12 amino acids. The DNA for the CDR3 is TGTGCCAGCAGCTCCGATCAGACGAACCTGTTCTTC. Protein sequence: CASSSDQTNLFF.

The table lists this clonotype with a few counts. This chain connects TRBV6-5 to TRBJ1-2; D is ambiguous. Germline V gene lookup returns CDR1 MNHEY and CDR2 SVGAGI. The CDR3 extends over 13 amino acids. The V gene lost 2 bases and the J gene lost 5 bases, with 9 bases spanning the gap. The chain's CDR3 is CASSYPGGYGYTF. The CDR3 nucleotides read TGTGCCAGCAGTTACCCGGGAGGGTATGGCTACACCTTC.

This clonotype came up a few times. V usage is TRBV15 and J usage is TRBJ1-3, with D hard to call. The CDR3 extends over 18 amino acids. Trimming took off 0 bases at V and 0 bases at J, with 15 bases between the two ends. Germline V gene data show CDR1 as LNHNV and CDR2 as YYDKDF (reference sequence). The CDR3 reads CATSRDRRRWDSGNTIYF. CDR3 coding DNA: TGTGCCACCAGCAGAGATAGGAGGCGGTGGGACTCTGGAAACACCATATATTTT.

The V gene is TRBV20-1, the J gene TRBJ1-5; D might be TRBD1 (5 bases). CDR1 is DFQATT and CDR2 is SNEGSKA in the germline V gene (reference sequence). V shed 2 bases and J shed 4 bases, with 12 bases lying between them. The CDR3 consists of 14 residues. DNA of the CDR3: TGCAGTGCTAGATGGGCCGGGGCAAATCAGCCCCAGCATTTT. Translation: CSARWAGANQPQHF.

This sequence joins TRBV27 and TRBJ1-3; D remains ambiguous. The germline CDR1 and CDR2 sequences are MNHEY and SMNVEV (reference sequence). CDR3 length: 13 residues. Trimming removed 6 bases at V and 1 base at J, with 7 bases between. This chain's CDR3 is CASRLSSGNTIYF. CDR3 nucleotides: TGTGCCAGCAGGTTAAGTTCTGGAAACACCATATATTTT.

The chain is built from TRBV7-9 and TRBJ1-4; no definite D call. The CDR3 extends over 14 amino acids. The germline V gene encodes CDR1 SEHNR and CDR2 FQNEAQ (reference sequence). Trimming removed 3 bases at V and 0 bases at J, with 5 bases between. CDR3 sequence: CASSFRATNEKLFF. CDR3 sequence (DNA): TGTGCCAGCAGCTTCCGTGCAACTAATGAAAAACTGTTTTTT.

In its sample, this clonotype was seen a few times. V and J are TRBV11-2 and TRBJ2-7; TRBD2 might be the D (5 bases). The CDR3 is 14 residues long. Trimming stripped 3 bases from V and 2 bases from J, with 11 bases between. The germline gives CDR1 SGHAT, CDR2 FQNNGV. The CDR3 DNA follows: TGTGCCAGCAGCTTGGGCGGGCCTCCCTACGAGCAGTACTTC. Encoded protein: CASSLGGPPYEQYF.

The table lists this clonotype with a few counts. The V gene is TRBV10-3, the J gene TRBJ1-5; TRBD1 is a possible D gene (5 bases). The V end was cut by 2 bases, the J end by 3 bases, with 11 bases between. CDR1 and CDR2 (germline): ENHRY, SYGVKD. The CDR3 covers 15 residues. CDR3 bases: TGTGCCATCAGTGAGGGGGACGGACACAATCAGCCCCAGCATTTT. Translated: CAISEGDGHNQPQHF.

In this sample, this clonotype turned up a few times. Written as DNA, the CDR3 is TGTGCCAGCAGCTTAGGCGGGGTAAATGAAAAACTGTTTTTT. This sequence encodes CASSLGGVNEKLFF. V is TRBV7-9 and J is TRBJ1-4; D uncertain. The V end was cut by 1 base, the J end by 5 bases, with 8 bases between. The V gene's germline CDR1 is SEHNR and CDR2 FQNEAQ (reference sequence). The CDR3 is 14 residues long.

The chain has TRBV7-9 and TRBJ2-1, with 10 nucleotides matching TRBD2. The CDR3 has 16 residues. The germline V gene encodes CDR1 SEHNR and CDR2 FQNEAQ (reference sequence). V lost 8 bases, J lost 9 bases, and 16 bases stayed unmatched. The CDR3: CASHSSGLAGAREQFF. The CDR3 nucleotides read TGTGCCAGCCACTCCTCCGGGCTAGCGGGGGCTCGTGAGCAGTTCTTC.

This sequence joins TRBV20-1 and TRBJ1-1; 8 nucleotides agree with TRBD1. V was pared by 1 base and J by 4 bases, with 8 bases of the junction left unmatched. The CDR3 is made up of 15 amino acids. Germline CDR1 DFQATT, CDR2 SNEGSKA (reference sequence). DNA for the CDR3: TGCAGTGCTAGAGTCAGGGGGCTCCTAGGCACTGAAGCTTTCTTT. Translated, it gives CSARVRGLLGTEAFF.

V usage is TRBV12-3 or TRBV12-4 and J usage is TRBJ2-3, with TRBD2 identical over 7 bases. The ends lost 6 bases at V and 6 bases at J; junction bases unmatched: 6. CDR3 size: 13 residues. The CDR3 coding sequence is TGTGCCAGCAGCCATAGCGGGTTCGATACGCAGTATTTT. This encodes CASSHSGFDTQYF.